These T cell receptor beta chains were read from a single sample in a study of beta chain features in type 1 diabetes. Produced via immunoSEQ multiplex PCR; TCRdb's table is partial and in-frame only. This sample carries 600,000 or so clones, roughly 13% of them seen once, and the ten largest clones take 0.035% to 0.045%. Material for sequencing was naive CD4+ T cells from blood. The receptor set was obtained from a man in his late teens or twenties with type 1 diabetes. The CDR3 runs from the conserved cysteine through the conserved F or W. Fields, in order: clone size, J gene, V gene, D gene, CDR3 protein, CDR3 DNA. The D gene is left open where the match is weak. The listing skips clone size in some rows; elsewhere it reads once, few, many or a size class.

>NA|TRBJ2-3|TRBV11-2|NA
CASSLERRDTQYF
TGTGCCAGCAGCTTAGAGCGACGGGATACGCAGTATTTT
>NA|TRBJ2-1|TRBV10-3|TRBD1
CAISESTGGSSYNEQFF
TGTGCCATCAGTGAGTCCACAGGGGGTAGTTCCTACAATGAGCAGTTCTTC
>few|TRBJ2-1|TRBV9|NA
CASSTTGTSYSYNEQFF
TGTGCCAGCAGCACTACCGGGACGTCATACTCCTACAATGAGCAGTTCTTC
>few|TRBJ2-5|TRBV28|NA
CASSPRGGGEETQYF
TGTGCCAGCAGTCCCAGAGGAGGTGGGGAAGAGACCCAGTACTTC
>few|TRBJ2-7|TRBV7-2|NA
CASSLESGPYEQYF
TGTGCCAGCAGCTTAGAGAGCGGGCCCTACGAGCAGTACTTC
>NA|TRBJ2-2|TRBV5-6|TRBD1
CASRRTGTTGELFF
TGTGCCAGCAGACGGACAGGGACCACCGGGGAGCTGTTTTTT
>NA|TRBJ1-2|TRBV6-5|NA
CATEGLDYGYTF
TGTGCCACGGAGGGATTGGACTATGGCTACACCTTC
>NA|TRBJ2-3|TRBV4-3|TRBD1
CASSQGGTGTDTQYF
TGCGCCAGCAGCCAAGGGGGGACAGGCACAGATACGCAGTATTTT
>NA|TRBJ2-3|TRBV18|TRBD1
CASSPRQGVDTQYF
TGTGCCAGCTCCCCACGACAGGGGGTGGATACGCAGTATTTT
>NA|TRBJ2-5|TRBV4-2|NA
CASSPRGEETQYF
TGTGCCAGCAGCCCAAGAGGGGAAGAGACCCAGTACTTC
>few|TRBJ2-6|TRBV29-1|NA
CSASGRDPISGANVLTF
TGCAGCGCTTCAGGTCGGGACCCTATTTCTGGGGCCAACGTCCTGACTTTC
>few|TRBJ1-4|TRBV11-2|TRBD1
CASSSPGQINGKLFF
TGTGCCAGCAGCTCTCCGGGACAGATAAACGGGAAACTGTTTTTT
>NA|TRBJ1-2|TRBV2|TRBD1
CASSQPRTTGTYGYTF
TGTGCCAGCAGTCAGCCCCGAACGACAGGGACCTATGGCTACACCTTC
>NA|TRBJ2-1|TRBV19|TRBD2
CASTPVASGAQEQFF
TGTGCCAGTACCCCGGTGGCTAGCGGGGCCCAGGAGCAGTTCTTC
>NA|TRBJ2-1|TRBV27|TRBD1
CASSLFRQGTEQFF
TGTGCCAGCAGTTTATTCCGACAGGGGACCGAGCAGTTCTTC
>few|TRBJ1-4|TRBV5-1|NA
CASSSAAETNEKLFF
TGCGCCAGCAGCTCCGCAGCGGAGACTAATGAAAAACTGTTTTTT
>few|TRBJ2-1|TRBV5-1|NA
CASSSVGFNEQFF
TGCGCCAGCAGCTCGGTAGGTTTCAATGAGCAGTTCTTC
>few|TRBJ2-7|TRBV5-1|TRBD2
CASSLSLAGNEQYF
TGCGCCAGCAGCTTGAGCCTAGCGGGAAACGAGCAGTACTTC
>few|TRBJ2-5|TRBV4-1|NA
CASSQDKKIGETQYF
TGCGCCAGCAGCCAAGATAAGAAGATAGGAGAGACCCAGTACTTC
>few|TRBJ2-7|TRBV5-6|TRBD1
CASSTDRGGYEQYF
TGTGCCAGCAGCACGGACAGGGGAGGCTACGAGCAGTACTTC
>few|TRBJ1-2|TRBV30|NA
CAWKPGHSNYGYTF
TGTGCCTGGAAACCGGGACACTCCAACTATGGCTACACCTTC
>NA|TRBJ2-3|TRBV11-2|TRBD2
CASSGGDTDTQYF
TGTGCCAGCAGCGGGGGGGACACAGATACGCAGTATTTT
>once|TRBJ2-7|TRBV28|TRBD1
CASSFPVGTGGYEQYF
TGTGCCAGCAGTTTTCCGGTGGGGACAGGGGGCTACGAGCAGTACTTC
>NA|TRBJ2-7|TRBV5-1|TRBD1
CASRHGQGSSYEQYF
TGCGCCAGCAGACACGGACAGGGCAGCTCCTACGAGCAGTACTTC
>few|TRBJ2-5|TRBV27|NA
CASSLSNAGTQYF
TGTGCCAGCAGTTTATCCAACGCCGGGACTCAGTACTTC
>few|TRBJ1-5|TRBV7-9|TRBD1
CASSGTPGQGKQPQHF
TGTGCCAGCAGCGGGACCCCAGGACAGGGCAAACAGCCCCAGCATTTT
>few|TRBJ1-5|TRBV7-4|TRBD1
CASSLYRGSYGHQPQHF
TGTGCCAGCAGCTTGTACAGGGGAAGTTATGGCCATCAGCCCCAGCATTTT
>NA|TRBJ2-1|TRBV7-2|NA
CASSPSLLASHNGEQFF
TGTGCCAGCAGCCCCTCCCTTCTAGCTTCTCACAATGGCGAGCAGTTCTTC
>few|TRBJ1-2|TRBV7-9|NA
CASSLGRESYTF
TGTGCCAGCAGCTTAGGGCGGGAGAGCTACACCTTC
>NA|TRBJ1-2|TRBV7-9|NA
CASSLVLLSGYTF
TGTGCCAGCAGCTTAGTACTTCTATCCGGCTACACCTTC
>NA|TRBJ2-1|TRBV5-6|TRBD1
CASSLAYEDRGYINEQFF
TGTGCCAGCAGCTTGGCCTATGAGGACAGGGGATATATCAATGAGCAGTTCTTC